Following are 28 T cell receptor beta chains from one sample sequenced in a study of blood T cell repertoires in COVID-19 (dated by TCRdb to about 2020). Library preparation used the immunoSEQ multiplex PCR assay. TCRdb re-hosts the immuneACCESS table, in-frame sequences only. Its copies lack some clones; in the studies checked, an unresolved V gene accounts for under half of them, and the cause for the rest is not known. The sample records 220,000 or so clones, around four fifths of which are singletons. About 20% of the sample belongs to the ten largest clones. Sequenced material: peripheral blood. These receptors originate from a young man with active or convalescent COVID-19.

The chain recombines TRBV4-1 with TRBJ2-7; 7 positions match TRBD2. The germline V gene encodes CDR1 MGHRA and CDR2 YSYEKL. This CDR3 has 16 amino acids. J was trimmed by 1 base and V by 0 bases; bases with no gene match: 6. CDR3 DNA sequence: TGCGCCAGCAGCCAAGAATGGGGGGGTAGGTCCTACGAGCAGTACTTC. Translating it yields CASSQEWGGRSYEQYF.

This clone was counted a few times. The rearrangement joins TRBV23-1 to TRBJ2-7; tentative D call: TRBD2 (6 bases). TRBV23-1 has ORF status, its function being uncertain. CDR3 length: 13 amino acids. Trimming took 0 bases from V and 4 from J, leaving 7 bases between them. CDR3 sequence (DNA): TGCGCCAGCAGTCAATCGGGACTTTACGAGCAGTACTTC. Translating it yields CASSQSGLYEQYF.

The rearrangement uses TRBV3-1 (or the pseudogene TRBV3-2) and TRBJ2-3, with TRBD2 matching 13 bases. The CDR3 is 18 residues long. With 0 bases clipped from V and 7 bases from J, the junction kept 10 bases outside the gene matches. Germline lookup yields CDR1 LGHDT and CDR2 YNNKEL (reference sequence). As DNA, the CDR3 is TGTGCCAGCAGCCAAGATATGTGGACTAGCGGGAGTTGGTATACGCAGTATTTT. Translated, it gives CASSQDMWTSGSWYTQYF.

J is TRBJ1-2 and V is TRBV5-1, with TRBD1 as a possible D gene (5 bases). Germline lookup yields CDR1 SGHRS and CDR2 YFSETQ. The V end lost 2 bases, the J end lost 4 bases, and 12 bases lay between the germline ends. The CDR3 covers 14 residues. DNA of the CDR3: TGCGCCAGCAGCTTCGGGCAGGGAGGCTATGGCTACACCTTC. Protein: CASSFGQGGYGYTF.

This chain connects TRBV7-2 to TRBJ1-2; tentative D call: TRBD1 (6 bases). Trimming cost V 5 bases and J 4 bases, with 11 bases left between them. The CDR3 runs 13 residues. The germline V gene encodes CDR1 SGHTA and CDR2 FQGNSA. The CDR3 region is CASSQGTSYGYTF. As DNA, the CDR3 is TGTGCCAGCAGCCAAGGGACATCCTATGGCTACACCTTC.

This CDR3 reads CASSYSWGDYEQYF. CDR3 nucleotides: TGTGCCAGCAGTTATTCGTGGGGGGACTACGAGCAGTACTTC. This chain links TRBV6-2 or TRBV6-3 with TRBJ2-7; possibly TRBD2 for D (6 bases). The CDR3 extends over 14 amino acids. The V gene's germline CDR1 is MNHEY and CDR2 SVGEGT. Trimming cost V 3 bases and J 3 bases, with 12 bases left between them.

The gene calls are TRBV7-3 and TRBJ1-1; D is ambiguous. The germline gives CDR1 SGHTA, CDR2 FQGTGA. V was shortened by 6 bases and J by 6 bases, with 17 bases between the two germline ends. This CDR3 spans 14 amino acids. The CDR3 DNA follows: TGTGCCAGCAGTCTATCAGGCGGGGTGGCTGAAGCTTTCTTT. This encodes CASSLSGGVAEAFF.

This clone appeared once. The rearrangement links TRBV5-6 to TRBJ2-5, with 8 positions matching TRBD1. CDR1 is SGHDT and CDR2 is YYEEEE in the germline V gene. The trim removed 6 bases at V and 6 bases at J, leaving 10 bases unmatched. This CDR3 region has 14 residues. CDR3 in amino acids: CASILWTGIKTQYF. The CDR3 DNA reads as TGTGCCAGCATCCTTTGGACAGGGATCAAGACCCAGTACTTC.

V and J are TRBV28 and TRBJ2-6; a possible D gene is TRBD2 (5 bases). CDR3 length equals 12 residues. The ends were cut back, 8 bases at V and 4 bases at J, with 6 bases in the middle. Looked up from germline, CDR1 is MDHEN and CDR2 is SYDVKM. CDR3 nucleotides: TGTGCCAGCGGCGGGGGGGCCAACGTCCTGACTTTC. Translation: CASGGGANVLTF.

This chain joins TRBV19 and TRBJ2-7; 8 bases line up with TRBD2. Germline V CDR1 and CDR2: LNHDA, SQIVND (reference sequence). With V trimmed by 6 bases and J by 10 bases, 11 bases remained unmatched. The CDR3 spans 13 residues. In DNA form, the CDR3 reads TGTGCCAGTAGCCCCGGGACTAGTCCCTATCAGTACTTC. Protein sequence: CASSPGTSPYQYF.

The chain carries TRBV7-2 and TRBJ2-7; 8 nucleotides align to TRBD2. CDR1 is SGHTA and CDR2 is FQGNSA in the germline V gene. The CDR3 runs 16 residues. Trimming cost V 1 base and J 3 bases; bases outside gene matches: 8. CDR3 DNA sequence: TGTGCCAGCAGCTTAGGCGTGACTAGCGCTTTCTACGAGCAGTACTTC. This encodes CASSLGVTSAFYEQYF. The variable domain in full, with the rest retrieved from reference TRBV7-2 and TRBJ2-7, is GAGVSQSPSNKVTEKGKDVELRCDPISGHTALYWYRQSLGQGLEFLIYFQGNSAPDKSGLPSDRFSAERTGGSVSTLTIQRTQQEDSAVYLCASSLGVTSAFYEQYFGPGTRLTVT.

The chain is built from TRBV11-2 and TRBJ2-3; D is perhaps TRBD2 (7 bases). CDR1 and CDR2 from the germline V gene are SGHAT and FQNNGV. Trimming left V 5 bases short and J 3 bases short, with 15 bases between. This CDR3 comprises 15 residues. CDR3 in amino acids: CASSPRGGLTDTQYF. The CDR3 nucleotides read TGTGCCAGCAGCCCAAGGGGGGGGCTGACAGATACGCAGTATTTT. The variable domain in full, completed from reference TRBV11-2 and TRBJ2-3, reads EAGVAQSPRYKIIEKRQSVAFWCNPISGHATLYWYQQILGQGPKLLIQFQNNGVVDDSQLPKDRFSAERLKGVDSTLKIQPAKLEDSAVYLCASSPRGGLTDTQYFGPGTRLTVL.

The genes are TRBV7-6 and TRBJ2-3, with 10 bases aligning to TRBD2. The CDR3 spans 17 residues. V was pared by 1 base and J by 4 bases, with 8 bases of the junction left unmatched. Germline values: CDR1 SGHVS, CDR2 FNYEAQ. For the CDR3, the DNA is TGTGCCAGCAGCTTAGGCGGGGGGACTAGCGTAGCAGATACGCAGTATTTT. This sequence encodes CASSLGGGTSVADTQYF.

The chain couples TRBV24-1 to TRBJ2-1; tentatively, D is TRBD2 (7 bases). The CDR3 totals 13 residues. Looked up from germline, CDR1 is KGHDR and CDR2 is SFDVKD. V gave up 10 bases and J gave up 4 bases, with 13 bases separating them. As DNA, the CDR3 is TGTGCCACGGGGGCTAGCGGATACAATGAGCAGTTCTTC. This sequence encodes CATGASGYNEQFF.

CDR3 amino acids: CASSERVLAAKNIQYF. The CDR3 DNA follows: TGTGCCAGCAGTGAAAGAGTCCTAGCGGCTAAAAACATTCAGTACTTC. The genes are TRBV2 and TRBJ2-4, with 7 nucleotides matching TRBD2. CDR1 and CDR2 from the germline V gene are SNHLY and FYNNEI. The CDR3 has 16 residues. V trimming: 2 bases; J trimming: 4 bases; junction bases outside the gene matches: 8.

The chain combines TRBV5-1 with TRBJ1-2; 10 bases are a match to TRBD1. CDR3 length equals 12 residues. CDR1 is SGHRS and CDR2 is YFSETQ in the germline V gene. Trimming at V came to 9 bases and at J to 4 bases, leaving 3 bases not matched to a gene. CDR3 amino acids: CATRTGGYGYTF. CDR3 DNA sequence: TGCGCCACCCGGACAGGGGGCTATGGCTACACCTTC.

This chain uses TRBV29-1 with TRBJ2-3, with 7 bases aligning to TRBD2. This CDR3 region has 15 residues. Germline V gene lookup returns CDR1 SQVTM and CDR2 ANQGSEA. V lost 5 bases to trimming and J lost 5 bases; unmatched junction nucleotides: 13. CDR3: CSVSSGSGVIDTQYF. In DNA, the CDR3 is TGCAGCGTTTCCTCGGGGAGCGGGGTGATAGATACGCAGTATTTT.

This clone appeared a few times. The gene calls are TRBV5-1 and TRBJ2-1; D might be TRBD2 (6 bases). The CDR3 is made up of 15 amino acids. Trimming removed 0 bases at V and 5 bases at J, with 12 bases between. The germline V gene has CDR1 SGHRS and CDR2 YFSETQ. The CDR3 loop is CASSLAEGLNNEQFF. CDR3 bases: TGCGCCAGCAGCTTGGCGGAGGGCCTGAACAATGAGCAGTTCTTC.

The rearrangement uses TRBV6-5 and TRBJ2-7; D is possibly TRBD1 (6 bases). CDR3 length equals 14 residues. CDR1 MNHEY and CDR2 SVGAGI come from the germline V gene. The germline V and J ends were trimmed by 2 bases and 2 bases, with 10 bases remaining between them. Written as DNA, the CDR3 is TGTGCCAGCAGTTACACCTGGACAGCCTACGAGCAGTACTTC. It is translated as CASSYTWTAYEQYF.

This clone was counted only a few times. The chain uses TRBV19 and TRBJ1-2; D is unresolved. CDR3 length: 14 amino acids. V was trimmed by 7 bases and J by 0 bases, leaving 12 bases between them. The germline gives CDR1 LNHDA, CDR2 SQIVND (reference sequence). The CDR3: CASMAGFPNYGYTF. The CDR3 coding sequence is TGTGCCAGTATGGCGGGGTTTCCTAACTATGGCTACACCTTC.

The CDR3 DNA reads TGTGCCAGCAGCTTAGCATCCGGGACAAGGGGGACCGGGGAGCTGTTTTTT. Its translation is CASSLASGTRGTGELFF. The chain uses TRBV7-6 and TRBJ2-2; D is perhaps TRBD1 (6 bases). CDR3 length: 17 amino acids. The germline CDR1 and CDR2 sequences are SGHVS and FNYEAQ. V was pared by 0 bases and J by 5 bases, with 16 bases between.

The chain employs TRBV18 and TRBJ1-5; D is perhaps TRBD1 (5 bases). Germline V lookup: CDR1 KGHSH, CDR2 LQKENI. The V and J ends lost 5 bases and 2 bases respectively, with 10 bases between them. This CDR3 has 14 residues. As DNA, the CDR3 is TGTGCCAGCTCAAAAGCGGGGGGCAATCAGCCCCAGCATTTT. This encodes CASSKAGGNQPQHF.

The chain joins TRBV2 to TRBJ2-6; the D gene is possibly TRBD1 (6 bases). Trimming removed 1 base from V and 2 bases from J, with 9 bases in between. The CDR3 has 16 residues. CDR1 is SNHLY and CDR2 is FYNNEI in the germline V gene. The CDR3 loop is CASSEGRGAGANVLTF. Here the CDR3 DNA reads TGTGCCAGCAGTGAAGGCAGGGGCGCTGGGGCCAACGTCCTGACTTTC. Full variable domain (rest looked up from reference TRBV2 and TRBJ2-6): EPEVTQTPSHQVTQMGQEVILRCVPISNHLYFYWYRQILGQKVEFLVSFYNNEISEKSEIFDDQFSVERPDGSNFTLKIRSTKLEDSAMYFCASSEGRGAGANVLTFGAGSRLTVL.

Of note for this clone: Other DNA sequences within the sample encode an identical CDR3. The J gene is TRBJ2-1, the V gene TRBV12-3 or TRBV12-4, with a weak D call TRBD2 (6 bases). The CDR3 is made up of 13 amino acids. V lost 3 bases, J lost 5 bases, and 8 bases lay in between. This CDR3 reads CASSLGGHNEQFF. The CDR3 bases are TGTGCCAGCAGTTTGGGGGGACACAATGAGCAGTTCTTC.

The CDR3 is CASSVRQGRSNQPQHF. In nucleotides, the CDR3 is TGTGCCAGCAGCGTACGACAGGGCCGGAGCAATCAGCCCCAGCATTTT. The rearrangement links TRBV5-5 to TRBJ1-5, with TRBD1 identical over 7 bases. CDR1 and CDR2 from the germline V gene are SGHKS and YYEKEE (reference sequence). J lost 1 base, V lost 4 bases, and 8 bases had no gene match. The CDR3 loop spans 16 amino acids.

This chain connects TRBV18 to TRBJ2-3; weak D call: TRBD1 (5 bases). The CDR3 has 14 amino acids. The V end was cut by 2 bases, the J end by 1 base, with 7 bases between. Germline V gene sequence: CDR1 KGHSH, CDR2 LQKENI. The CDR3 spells CASSPGAGTDTQYF. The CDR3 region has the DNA TGTGCCAGCTCACCAGGGGCCGGCACAGATACGCAGTATTTT.

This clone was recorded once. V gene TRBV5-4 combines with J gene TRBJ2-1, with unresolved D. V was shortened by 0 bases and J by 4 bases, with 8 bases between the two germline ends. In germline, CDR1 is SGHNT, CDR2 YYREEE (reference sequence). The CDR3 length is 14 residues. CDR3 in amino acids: CASSLAQSYNEQFF. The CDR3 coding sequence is TGTGCCAGCAGCTTGGCACAGTCGTACAATGAGCAGTTCTTC.

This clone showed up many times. The CDR3 DNA reads as TGTGCCAGCAGACTCTCTGGGGCCAACGTCCTGACTTTC. Protein sequence: CASRLSGANVLTF. The V and J genes are TRBV27 and TRBJ2-6; D is ambiguous. Trimming took off 6 bases at V and 0 bases at J, with 3 bases between the two ends. CDR3 length: 13 residues. Looked up from germline, CDR1 is MNHEY and CDR2 is SMNVEV (reference sequence).